These 21 T cell receptor beta chains came from one sample sequenced in a study of blood T cell repertoires in COVID-19. Some clones are missing from TCRdb's copy, which holds only in-frame ones; the method was immunoSEQ multiplex PCR. Of fewer than 450,000 clones listed, about 87% are singletons. The sample comprised peripheral blood. These receptors were taken from a woman in her fifties or sixties with COVID-19, enrolled during active disease.

The genes are TRBV5-1 and TRBJ2-3; possibly TRBD1 for D (5 bases). The V and J ends lost 4 bases and 6 bases respectively, with 15 bases between them. CDR3 length equals 14 residues. Germline loops: CDR1 SGHRS, CDR2 YFSETQ. The CDR3: CASSVDTNLDTQYF. DNA for the CDR3: TGCGCCAGCAGCGTGGACACTAACCTGGATACGCAGTATTTT.

The gene calls are TRBV7-3 and TRBJ2-1; D perhaps matches TRBD1 (6 bases). Trimming took off 2 bases at V and 2 bases at J, with 7 bases between the two ends. CDR1 is SGHTA, CDR2 FQGTGA, per germline. The CDR3 is made up of 14 amino acids. The DNA for the CDR3 is TGTGCCAGCAGCTTACAGGGGACCTACAATGAGCAGTTCTTC. Its translation: CASSLQGTYNEQFF.

This clone was seen a handful of times. The rearrangement joins TRBV6-1 to TRBJ1-3; D uncertain. Germline-derived CDR1 and CDR2 are MNHNS and SASEGT. The ends were cut back, 0 bases at V and 4 bases at J, with 7 bases in the middle. This CDR3 spans 14 amino acids. The CDR3 loop reads CASSEAAGGNTIYF. As DNA, the CDR3 is TGTGCCAGCAGTGAAGCTGCCGGGGGAAACACCATATATTTT.

The chain has TRBV24-1 and TRBJ2-3; 7 bases line up with TRBD1. The CDR3 spans 14 residues. Germline V gives CDR1 KGHDR, CDR2 SFDVKD. With V trimmed by 9 bases and J by 6 bases, 11 bases remained unmatched. The DNA of the CDR3 is TGTGCCACCGCACGCCAGGGGGTGGCCGATACGCAGTATTTT. This encodes CATARQGVADTQYF.

The CDR3 coding sequence is TGTGCCACCAGTGATCCGGCGGGGGGGTACCAAATAAATGAGCAGTTCTTC. The encoded protein is CATSDPAGGYQINEQFF. The chain uses TRBV24-1 and TRBJ2-1; 9 bases map to TRBD2. The V gene's germline CDR1 is KGHDR and CDR2 SFDVKD. Trimming took 3 bases from V and 7 from J; bases not matched to a gene: 12. The CDR3 consists of 17 residues.

The CDR3 nucleotides are TGTGCCAGCAGCCGCTCCCCCCGGGATACGCAGTATTTT. The encoded protein is CASSRSPRDTQYF. The chain couples TRBV3-1 (or the pseudogene TRBV3-2) to TRBJ2-3, with D unclear. Trimming took off 4 bases at V and 6 bases at J, with 11 bases between the two ends. The V gene's germline CDR1 is LGHDT and CDR2 YNNKEL (reference sequence). The CDR3 covers 13 residues.

The chain has TRBV29-1 and TRBJ2-1; 9 bases are shared with TRBD1. V lost 8 bases and J lost 1; bases outside the gene matches: 6. This CDR3 is 14 amino acids long. Germline loops: CDR1 SQVTM, CDR2 ANQGSEA. CDR3 sequence (DNA): TGCAGCACCTCCGGGACAGGGTCCTACAATGAGCAGTTCTTC. Translation gives CSTSGTGSYNEQFF.

The chain joins TRBV11-2 to TRBJ2-7; 7 nucleotides line up with TRBD1. J was trimmed by 0 bases and V by 5 bases; bases with no gene match: 7. The CDR3 has 15 amino acids. The germline gives CDR1 SGHAT, CDR2 FQNNGV. The CDR3 DNA reads TGTGCCAGCAGCCCAGGGGGTGGGAGCTCCTACGAGCAGTACTTC. Its translation is CASSPGGGSSYEQYF.

This sequence joins TRBV12-5 and TRBJ2-5; D might be TRBD2 (6 bases). This CDR3 is built from 13 residues. V dropped 5 bases and J dropped 5 bases, with 12 bases sitting between them. CDR1 and CDR2 from the germline V gene are LGHNT and FRNRAP. CDR3: CASGLGLLETQYF. CDR3 coding DNA: TGTGCTAGTGGTCTGGGACTCCTGGAGACCCAGTACTTC.

This clone was counted a few times. The chain is built from TRBV4-1 and TRBJ1-2, with 9 nucleotides matching TRBD1. CDR3 length: 16 amino acids. Germline V gives CDR1 MGHRA, CDR2 YSYEKL. Trimming took 4 bases from V and 6 from J; bases not matched to a gene: 12. CDR3 sequence: CASSRLPGQGYHGYTF. CDR3 nucleotide sequence: TGCGCCAGCAGCCGCCTTCCGGGACAGGGTTACCATGGCTACACCTTC.

V gene TRBV18 combines with J gene TRBJ1-1; D is ambiguous. V shed 5 bases and J shed 0 bases, with 16 bases lying between them. This CDR3 has 16 amino acids. Germline CDR1 KGHSH, CDR2 LQKENI. The CDR3 reads CASSFSRRPVNTEAFF. CDR3 coding DNA: TGTGCCAGCTCATTCTCTCGGAGGCCTGTGAACACTGAAGCTTTCTTT.

The CDR3 nucleotides are TGTGCCAGCTCCCCGCGGCCAGACAGAGACTATGGCTACACCTTC. Protein: CASSPRPDRDYGYTF. The chain has TRBV18 and TRBJ1-2, with a tentative D call TRBD1 (5 bases). Germline V gene lookup returns CDR1 KGHSH and CDR2 LQKENI. The CDR3 sequence is 15 residues long. V dropped 6 bases and J dropped 3 bases, with 17 bases sitting between them.

The chain employs TRBV11-3 and TRBJ2-2; 11 bases agree with TRBD2. Germline CDR1 reads SGHNT; CDR2 reads YENEEA. The CDR3 loop spans 16 amino acids. The V gene end was trimmed by 4 bases and the J gene end by 4 bases; junction bases not matched to a gene: 5. Here the CDR3 DNA reads TGTGCCAGCAGCTCGCAAACTAGCGGGGGCACCGGGGAGCTGTTTTTT. Protein: CASSSQTSGGTGELFF.

In this sample, this clone turned up once. V usage is TRBV6-6 and J usage is TRBJ1-2; 11 bases agree with TRBD1. Trimming took 7 bases from V and 4 from J; bases not matched to a gene: 8. There are 15 residues in the CDR3. Germline loops: CDR1 MNHNY, CDR2 SVGAGI (reference sequence). CDR3 DNA: TGTGCCAGCACCAGGGGACAGGGGGTTGTCTATGGCTACACCTTC. Protein product: CASTRGQGVVYGYTF.

This clone turned up a few times. Other DNA sequences in this sample translate to the same CDR3. The chain is built from TRBV15 and TRBJ2-7; the match to TRBD1 covers 8 bases. The length of the CDR3 is 14 residues. V shed 0 bases, J shed 3 bases, and the junction held 1 base outside the gene matches. In germline, CDR1 is LNHNV, CDR2 YYDKDF (reference sequence). The CDR3 spells CATSRDRGLYEQYF. The CDR3 nucleotides are TGTGCCACCAGCAGAGACAGGGGGCTCTACGAGCAGTACTTC.

The chain combines TRBV19 with TRBJ1-4, with 9 bases aligning to TRBD1. Germline values: CDR1 LNHDA, CDR2 SQIVND (reference sequence). The trim removed 3 bases at V and 3 bases at J, leaving 8 bases unmatched. CDR3 length: 17 amino acids. For the CDR3, the DNA is TGTGCCAGTAGTATCCGGGACAGGGTTAAAGCTAATGAAAAACTGTTTTTT. Protein product: CASSIRDRVKANEKLFF.

The chain joins TRBV7-6 to TRBJ2-6; 7 bases align to TRBD1. J gave up 0 bases and V 1 base, and 12 bases lay outside the gene matches. This CDR3 has 20 amino acids. Germline CDR1 SGHVS, CDR2 FNYEAQ. The CDR3 here is CASSLVGTARGASGANVLTF. The CDR3 DNA follows: TGTGCCAGCAGCTTAGTAGGGACAGCCCGAGGAGCCTCTGGGGCCAACGTCCTGACTTTC.

The V and J genes are TRBV6-5 and TRBJ1-1; D gene ambiguous. There are 11 residues in the CDR3. Germline loops: CDR1 MNHEY, CDR2 SVGAGI. The V gene lost 6 bases and the J gene lost 5 bases, with 7 bases spanning the gap. CDR3 sequence: CASRAGTEAFF. The CDR3 DNA follows: TGTGCCAGCAGGGCGGGGACTGAAGCTTTCTTT.

Of note for this clone: At the DNA level, this CDR3 is encoded by other sequences in the same sample as well. The chain recombines TRBV9 with TRBJ1-1, with D possibly TRBD1 on 5 matching bases. The germline CDR1 and CDR2 sequences are SGDLS and YYNGEE. The V and J ends lost 2 bases and 1 base respectively, with 6 bases between them. The CDR3 loop spans 13 amino acids. The CDR3 DNA follows: TGTGCCAGCAGCGTGCAGGGGAACACTGAAGCTTTCTTT. It encodes CASSVQGNTEAFF. Full variable domain (outside the CDR3, taken from reference TRBV9 and TRBJ1-1): DSGVTQTPKHLITATGQRVTLRCSPRSGDLSVYWYQQSLDQGLQFLIQYYNGEERAKGNILERFSAQQFPDLHSELNLSSLELGDSALYFCASSVQGNTEAFFGQGTRLTVV.

This sequence joins TRBV19 and TRBJ2-7; D possibly corresponds to TRBD1 (5 bases). CDR3 length equals 13 residues. Trimming took off 3 bases at V and 8 bases at J, with 14 bases between the two ends. Germline V lookup: CDR1 LNHDA, CDR2 SQIVND (reference sequence). The CDR3 bases are TGTGCCAGTAGTATGGAAACAGGTCGTCAGCAGTACTTC. It yields the protein CASSMETGRQQYF.

The chain couples TRBV6-1 to TRBJ2-1, with a possible D match to TRBD2 (5 bases). This CDR3 has 12 amino acids. Looked up from germline, CDR1 is MNHNS and CDR2 is SASEGT. Between the trimmed V and J ends, which lost 3 bases and 10 bases, there was a span of 10 bases. The CDR3 DNA reads as TGTGCCAGCAGTGAGATGAGGGCAGAGCAGTTCTTC. Its translation is CASSEMRAEQFF.